This TCR beta chain was recovered during a study of OX40 agonist ivuxolimab in advanced cancers. Background on the study: Melanoma, hepatocellular carcinoma, head and neck or renal cell cancer occurred in dose-escalation patients.

This clone was recorded only once. Some clones are missing from TCRdb's copy, which holds only in-frame ones; the method was immunoSEQ multiplex PCR. Among tens of thousands of clones listed, over 75% were seen once. V was clipped by 1 base and J by 0 bases, with 13 bases between them. This CDR3 has 17 residues. The V gene's germline CDR1 is SNHLY and CDR2 FYNNEI. The chain recombines TRBV2 with TRBJ1-3; D not resolved. The material sequenced was CD4+ or CD8+ T cells sorted from blood, taken in a trial of the OX40 agonist ivuxolimab. The receptor was isolated from an adult with an advanced solid tumor such as melanoma, head and neck, liver or kidney cancer. CDR3 region: CASSEGFWMSSGNTIYF. In DNA, the CDR3 is TGTGCCAGCAGTGAAGGGTTTTGGATGTCCTCTGGAAACACCATATATTTT.